Detailed here is one TCR beta chain. The data originate from a study of Ad26.COV2.S vaccination and SARS-CoV-2 variants. The table came from immunoSEQ multiplex PCR; TCRdb's copy has only in-frame clones and leaves some out. The sample shows about 680,000 clones, about 90% of them seen only once. CDR1 and CDR2 (germline): MNHNY, SVGAGI (reference sequence). The CDR3 loop spans 14 amino acids. V gave up 6 bases and J gave up 8 bases; unmatched junction bases: 8. Treatment here: some 20 received Ad26.COV2.S at low or high dose, single or two shots; about five received placebo; per-sample allocation not given. Day 63 after the first injection of vaccine or placebo was the sampling time.

This rearrangement joins TRBV6-6 to TRBJ2-4; 9 bases fit TRBD1. The material was peripheral blood, obtained in a trial of Ad26.COV2.S vaccine versus placebo. This receptor was taken from a person between 18 and 65 years old who received the Ad26.COV2.S COVID-19 vaccine or a placebo. CDR3 amino acids: CASRHRGLADIQYF. CDR3 DNA sequence: TGTGCCAGCAGGCACAGGGGGCTCGCGGACATTCAGTACTTC.